This is a list of T cell receptor beta chains from one sample in a study of T cells in Graves' hyperthyroidism and ophthalmopathy. TCRdb fed the multiplex PCR reads into MiXCR, producing one record per CDR3 protein. The sample shows about 400,000 distinct CDR3 sequences, around 14% of them seen only once. The sequenced sample consisted of blood. Every receptor here comes from a woman between 18 and 29 years old with Graves' hyperthyroidism that later progressed to Graves' ophthalmopathy. Both conserved end residues are part of each CDR3.

>TRBV7-9|TRBJ1-3
CASSLDPGRNTIYF
>TRBV3-1|TRBJ2-2
CASSRGSSSTGELFF
>TRBV12-3/TRBV12-4|TRBJ1-1
CASSLQLLTEAFF
>TRBV14|TRBJ2-5
CASSRRRLETQYF
>TRBV2|TRBJ2-6
CASSSRGTNVLTF
>TRBV30|TRBJ2-7
CAWNNEGSEQYF
>TRBV19|TRBJ2-1
CASSKLSSSYNEQFF
>TRBV14|TRBJ2-1
CASSRARTGRDEQFF
>TRBV25-1|TRBJ1-5
CASSEHNNQPQHF
>TRBV19|TRBJ1-2
CATEERPGYGYTF
>TRBV2|TRBJ2-7
CASSEVAGGPSYEQYF
>TRBV11-2|TRBJ2-4
CASSLVPPAGVALENIQYF
>TRBV2|TRBJ2-7
CASIRGQGYEQYF
>TRBV2|TRBJ1-4
CASTVLIVDEKLFF
>TRBV7-8|TRBJ1-2
CASSFTRDLLIYGYTF
>TRBV7-3|TRBJ2-1
CASSLYGPSSYNEQFF
>TRBV5-1|TRBJ2-6
CASSLSRSSGANVLTF
>TRBV12-3/TRBV12-4|TRBJ2-7
CASSSGLAGYYEQYF
>TRBV6-2/TRBV6-3|TRBJ2-6
CASSYSFSQAGANVLTF
>TRBV20-1|TRBJ2-3
CSARGDSGRDTQYF
>TRBV6-1|TRBJ1-1
CASRIQGVNTEAFF
>TRBV5-1|TRBJ2-4
CASSLDQVSIQYF
>TRBV27|TRBJ2-7
CATLGTGLEQYF
>TRBV18|TRBJ2-5
CASSPPQGQETQYF
>TRBV28|TRBJ1-2
CASSTGTTGGYTF
>TRBV6-2/TRBV6-3|TRBJ2-3
CASSYSDVVTDTQYF
>TRBV12-3/TRBV12-4|TRBJ2-7
CASSLSPSTTFLYEQYF
>TRBV7-2|TRBJ1-2
CASSLGHADYGYTF
>TRBV28|TRBJ1-4
CASSLAGGLEKLFF
>TRBV5-4|TRBJ2-5
CASSEKSGGGETQYF
>TRBV7-8|TRBJ2-7
CASSLVVGAGHDSYEQYF
>TRBV7-2|TRBJ1-2
CASSLYRGQGLSGYTF
>TRBV2|TRBJ2-1
CASSVGLAGASYNEQFF
>TRBV10-3|TRBJ1-2
CAISRSPYGGSGYGYTF
>TRBV10-3|TRBJ2-5
CASKGRDAQETQYF
>TRBV7-2|TRBJ2-5
CASSPTTRGFQETQYF
>TRBV24-1|TRBJ2-1
CATSRGQGRYNEQFF
>TRBV27|TRBJ2-2
CASSLSVRTGELFF
>TRBV20-1|TRBJ2-7
CSARDPLAGGPPYEQYF
>TRBV2|TRBJ1-1
CASSFRKGTEAFF
>TRBV28|TRBJ2-7
CASSWDRGYEQYF
>TRBV20-1|TRBJ2-7
CSARVSAGAYEQYF
>TRBV16|TRBJ1-3
CASSQSTGGLGNTIYF
>TRBV2|TRBJ2-7
CASSSRQGLKEWFRGSYERYF
>TRBV3-1|TRBJ1-4
CASSQDAGVKLFF
>TRBV15|TRBJ2-7
CATSRRQGASYEQYF
>TRBV20-1|TRBJ2-1
CSAPFGGTPLYNEQFF
>TRBV11-2|TRBJ2-3
CASSLDVTGQYF
>TRBV29-1|TRBJ2-3
CSVECRDTSTDTQYF
>TRBV6-5|TRBJ2-7
CASSYSGTGEQYF
>TRBV5-5|TRBJ2-4
CASSSRKLGSKNIQYF
>TRBV7-9|TRBJ2-5
CASSSGGRYQETQYF
>TRBV27|TRBJ2-1
CASSRVGGEQFF
>TRBV9|TRBJ2-3
CASSVANGRHSDTQYF
>TRBV28|TRBJ2-3
CASSVGLGTDTQYF
>TRBV28|TRBJ1-5
CASSLRDLYQPQHF
>TRBV20-1|TRBJ2-3
CSARPERASGNIDTQYF